This is a list of T cell receptor beta chains from one sample in a study of OX40 agonist ivuxolimab in advanced cancers. The assay was immunoSEQ multiplex PCR, and TCRdb's table has in-frame clones only and misses some. Among more than 80,000 clones listed, around 85% were seen once. Here the sequenced sample was CD4+ or CD8+ T cells sorted from blood, taken in a trial of the OX40 agonist ivuxolimab. Every receptor here comes from an adult with an advanced solid tumor such as melanoma, head and neck, liver or kidney cancer. Each CDR3 is given with its conserved first and last residue. A D gene is named only where the DNA matches it firmly. Expanded clones are given a class, and other clones once, few, many or no size at all.

J: TRBJ2-1
V: TRBV11-2
size: .
length: 15
D: TRBD1
CDR3: CASSLDLTGSNEQFF
DNA: TGTGCCAGCAGCTTAGATTTGACAGGGTCGAATGAGCAGTTCTTC

J: TRBJ1-1
V: TRBV6-5
size: .
length: 14
D: .
CDR3: CASSYQIWPAAAFF
DNA: TGTGCCAGCAGTTACCAGATCTGGCCAGCGGCAGCTTTCTTT

J: TRBJ2-5
V: TRBV30
size: .
length: 17
D: TRBD1
CDR3: CAWSISGTGGPPETQYF
DNA: TGTGCCTGGAGTATAAGTGGTACAGGGGGGCCGCCGGAGACCCAGTACTTC

J: TRBJ1-5
V: TRBV7-6
size: .
length: 14
D: .
CDR3: CASSFSGGNQPQHF
DNA: TGTGCCAGCAGCTTCAGTGGTGGAAATCAGCCCCAGCATTTT

J: TRBJ1-5
V: TRBV11-2
size: .
length: 13
D: .
CDR3: CASSTGDDQPQHF
DNA: TGTGCCAGCAGTACGGGGGATGATCAGCCCCAGCATTTT

J: TRBJ2-4
V: TRBV4-3
size: .
length: 14
D: .
CDR3: CASSQELGVNIQYF
DNA: TGCGCCAGCAGCCAAGAGTTAGGGGTAAACATTCAGTACTTC

J: TRBJ2-7
V: TRBV4-2
size: .
length: 16
D: TRBD1
CDR3: CASSRDRGVSSYEQYF
DNA: TGTGCCAGCAGCAGAGACAGGGGCGTTAGCTCCTACGAGCAGTACTTC

J: TRBJ1-6
V: TRBV30
size: .
length: 13
D: .
CDR3: CAWIGGRGSPLHF
DNA: TGTGCCTGGATAGGCGGCAGGGGATCACCCCTCCACTTT

J: TRBJ1-3
V: TRBV6-5
size: once
length: 15
D: TRBD1
CDR3: CASSYSTGRGNTIYF
DNA: TGTGCCAGCAGTTACTCGACAGGGCGTGGAAACACCATATATTTT

J: TRBJ1-3
V: TRBV29-1
size: .
length: 12
D: .
CDR3: CSVDDGGNTIYF
DNA: TGCAGCGTTGACGATGGAGGAAACACCATATATTTT

J: TRBJ1-1
V: TRBV21-1
size: .
length: 16
D: .
CDR3: CASSKGLEGRNTEAFF
DNA: TGTGCCAGCAGCAAAGGCCTGGAGGGCAGGAACACTGAAGCTTTCTTT

J: TRBJ1-5
V: TRBV19
size: .
length: 14
D: TRBD1
CDR3: CASSTTGGNQPQHF
DNA: TGTGCCAGTAGTACGACAGGGGGCAATCAGCCCCAGCATTTT

J: TRBJ2-2
V: TRBV7-3
size: .
length: 15
D: TRBD2
CDR3: CASSPGTSWTGELFF
DNA: TGTGCCAGCAGCCCCGGGACTAGCTGGACCGGGGAGCTGTTTTTT

J: TRBJ1-1
V: TRBV6-1
size: .
length: 16
D: .
CDR3: CASSAGQGRGNTEAFF
DNA: TGTGCCAGCAGTGCAGGGCAGGGAAGAGGGAACACTGAAGCTTTCTTT

J: TRBJ1-1
V: TRBV7-3
size: .
length: 15
D: .
CDR3: CASSLTGAANTEAFF
DNA: TGTGCCAGCAGCTTAACAGGGGCGGCTAACACTGAAGCTTTCTTT

J: TRBJ2-3
V: TRBV7-9
size: .
length: 16
D: TRBD2
CDR3: CASSSGLAGVADTQYF
DNA: TGTGCCAGCAGCTCGGGACTAGCGGGAGTTGCAGATACGCAGTATTTT

J: TRBJ1-3
V: TRBV7-2
size: few
length: 15
D: .
CDR3: CASSSFRGSGNTIYF
DNA: TGTGCCAGCAGCTCGTTCAGGGGCTCTGGAAACACCATATATTTT

J: TRBJ2-3
V: TRBV30
size: .
length: 13
D: .
CDR3: CAWDRTRGDTQYF
DNA: TGTGCCTGGGATAGGACCAGGGGCGATACGCAGTATTTT

J: TRBJ1-3
V: TRBV28
size: .
length: 12
D: .
CDR3: CASRDSGNTIYF
DNA: TGTGCCAGCAGAGATTCCGGAAACACCATATATTTT

J: TRBJ1-2
V: TRBV27
size: once
length: 16
D: .
CDR3: CASSLSGPELGGGYTF
DNA: TGTGCCAGCAGTTTATCCGGGCCCGAACTAGGAGGTGGCTACACCTTC

J: TRBJ1-2
V: TRBV7-2
size: .
length: 16
D: TRBD1
CDR3: CASSLGPTDRGLGYTF
DNA: TGTGCCAGCAGCTTAGGGCCCACGGACAGGGGATTGGGCTACACCTTC

J: TRBJ1-4
V: TRBV7-2
size: .
length: 13
D: TRBD1
CDR3: CASSPRQGEKLFF
DNA: TGTGCCAGCAGCCCTCGACAGGGTGAAAAACTGTTTTTT

J: TRBJ2-1
V: TRBV11-2
size: .
length: 18
D: .
CDR3: CASSLGRFGSPGKKEQFF
DNA: TGTGCCAGCAGCTTAGGACGCTTTGGGAGCCCCGGGAAAAAAGAGCAGTTCTTC

J: TRBJ2-5
V: TRBV6-5
size: .
length: 13
D: TRBD2
CDR3: CASTPAGLETQYF
DNA: TGTGCCAGCACCCCAGCGGGGTTAGAGACCCAGTACTTC

J: TRBJ2-1
V: TRBV5-1
size: .
length: 13
D: .
CDR3: CASSLTPENEQFF
DNA: TGCGCCAGCAGCTTAACCCCCGAGAATGAGCAGTTCTTC